The clone carrying this T cell receptor beta chain has a handful of counts. Trimming stripped 4 bases from V and 5 bases from J, with 6 bases between. The CDR3 has 12 residues. Germline values: CDR1 SEHNR, CDR2 FQNEAQ (reference sequence). This entry belongs to a study of OX40 agonist ivuxolimab in advanced cancers. Method: immunoSEQ multiplex PCR; TCRdb's copy keeps in-frame clones and lacks some. There are tens of thousands of clones in the sample; 80% occur only once, and around 4.2% lies in the top ten. This clonotype originated in an adult with an advanced solid tumor such as melanoma, head and neck, liver or kidney cancer. The sample consisted of CD4+ or CD8+ T cells sorted from blood, taken in a trial of the OX40 agonist ivuxolimab. V gene TRBV7-9 combines with J gene TRBJ1-5; unclear D gene. The CDR3 loop is CASSWGDQPQHF. CDR3 nucleotides: TGTGCCAGCAGCTGGGGTGATCAGCCCCAGCATTTT.